These T cell receptor beta chains were read from a single sample in a study of cytomegalovirus exposure and HLA in healthy donors. Sequencing used immunoSEQ multiplex PCR; TCRdb keeps in-frame clones, though not all of them. Of around 78,000 clones in the sample, around 58% were seen once. Sequencing was performed on PBMCs. The receptors come from a man aged 30-40 years in good health and CMV-seropositive. The CDR3 runs from the conserved cysteine through the conserved F or W. Fields, in order: clone size, J gene, V gene, D gene, CDR3 DNA, CDR3 protein. The D gene is left open where the match is weak. The size entry is marked missing in some rows and otherwise reads once, few, many or a size class.

size: .
J: TRBJ2-7
V: TRBV5-3
D: .
DNA: TGTGCCACCCTGGGGGGTAATTTCTCCTACGAGCAGTACTTC
CDR3: CATLGGNFSYEQYF

size: .
J: TRBJ2-5
V: TRBV5-4
D: TRBD1
DNA: TGTGCCAGCAGCTCACTGGGACAGGGGACGGAGACCCAGTACTTC
CDR3: CASSSLGQGTETQYF

size: few
J: TRBJ1-6
V: TRBV12-5
D: TRBD1
DNA: TGTGCTAGTGGTTCAAGCCGGGACAGGGGAAGGTCACCCCTCCACTTT
CDR3: CASGSSRDRGRSPLHF

size: .
J: TRBJ2-7
V: TRBV28
D: TRBD2
DNA: TGTGCCAGCAGCCCCCCCGCGGGAGCCCACGAGCAGTACTTC
CDR3: CASSPPAGAHEQYF

size: many
J: TRBJ2-5
V: TRBV6-5
D: TRBD1
DNA: TGTGCCAGCAGTTACGATGTGACAGGGGTCAAGACCCAGTACTTC
CDR3: CASSYDVTGVKTQYF

size: few
J: TRBJ1-5
V: TRBV2
D: .
DNA: TGTGCCAGCAGCCCAACGGGCAGGGGTCGCAATCAGCCCCAGCATTTT
CDR3: CASSPTGRGRNQPQHF

size: few
J: TRBJ2-1
V: TRBV7-6
D: TRBD2
DNA: TGTGCCAGCAGCTCCTCTAGCGGGACACGGGGAGTTGATGAGCAGTTCTTC
CDR3: CASSSSSGTRGVDEQFF

size: few
J: TRBJ2-3
V: TRBV9
D: TRBD1
DNA: TGTGCCAGCAGTCTACCGGGACAGGGGCATAGCACAGATACGCAGTATTTT
CDR3: CASSLPGQGHSTDTQYF

size: .
J: TRBJ1-2
V: TRBV2
D: TRBD1
DNA: TGTGCCAGCAGCGCGACGAGGACAGGGAATGGCTACACCTTC
CDR3: CASSATRTGNGYTF

size: .
J: TRBJ1-2
V: TRBV30
D: .
DNA: TGTGCCCGATGGAGGGGGAGGGAGAGAGGCTACACCTTC
CDR3: CARWRGRERGYTF

size: .
J: TRBJ1-2
V: TRBV29-1
D: .
DNA: TGCAGCGTTGGGGGGGGCAGGAACTATGGCTACACCTTC
CDR3: CSVGGGRNYGYTF

size: once
J: TRBJ2-7
V: TRBV7-8
D: .
DNA: TGTGCCAGTACTAGCCACAGCTCCTACGAGCAGTACTTC
CDR3: CASTSHSSYEQYF

size: few
J: TRBJ2-5
V: TRBV4-1
D: .
DNA: TGCGCCAGCAGCCAGCCGGGACTCGAAGAAGAGACCCAGTACTTC
CDR3: CASSQPGLEEETQYF

size: .
J: TRBJ1-1
V: TRBV9
D: TRBD1
DNA: TGTGCCAGCAGCCCAACGGGACAGGGGGCCTCTGAAGCTTTCTTT
CDR3: CASSPTGQGASEAFF

size: .
J: TRBJ2-7
V: TRBV2
D: .
DNA: TGTGCCAGCAGTGGAGGGAGCTCCTACGAGCAGTACTTC
CDR3: CASSGGSSYEQYF

size: .
J: TRBJ2-1
V: TRBV25-1
D: TRBD2
DNA: TGTGCCAGCAGCCCGCCATGGACTAGCGGGAGCAATGAGCAGTTCTTC
CDR3: CASSPPWTSGSNEQFF